Below are 7 T cell receptor beta chains sequenced from a single sample in a study of T cells expressing NK-cell markers. Reprocessing the 5' RACE reads, TCRdb reports a single entry for every CDR3 protein and omits DNA. The table counts 550,000 or so distinct CDR3 sequences; approximately 3.6% lies in the top ten. Sequencing was done on a sample of blood T cells: a sorted CD56 or NKG2C T cell subset, CD4+ or CD8+ T cells, or bulk PBMC T cells (not recorded which). The receptors come from a man younger than 30 in good health.

This chain connects TRBV30 to TRBJ2-1. Germline lookup yields CDR1 GTSNPN and CDR2 SVGIG (reference sequence). This CDR3 is built from 16 residues. The CDR3 spells CAWRHVDRSSYNEQFF.

The genes are TRBV5-1 and TRBJ2-5. The CDR3 extends over 14 amino acids. Germline lookup yields CDR1 SGHRS and CDR2 YFSETQ. Here the CDR3 reads CASSFRSAQETQYF.

The rearrangement uses TRBV7-2 and TRBJ2-7. Germline CDR1 reads SGHTA; CDR2 reads FQGNSA. The CDR3 has 13 amino acids. CDR3 sequence: CASEYSRYSEQYF. Complete variable domain (other parts from reference TRBV7-2 and TRBJ2-7): GAGVSQSPSNKVTEKGKDVELRCDPISGHTALYWYRQSLGQGLEFLIYFQGNSAPDKSGLPSDRFSAERTGGSVSTLTIQRTQQEDSAVYLCASEYSRYSEQYFGPGTRLTVT.

The J gene is TRBJ2-7, the V gene TRBV4-3; as DNA is missing, the TRBD1 call by TCRdb cannot be tested. The germline V gene encodes CDR1 LGHNA and CDR2 YSLEER. The CDR3 is 13 amino acids. This CDR3 is CASSPDRVGEQYF.

The J gene is TRBJ2-1, the V gene TRBV9. Germline CDR1 is SGDLS and CDR2 is YYNGEE. The CDR3 consists of 12 residues. CDR3 region: CASSSQRREQFF.

This chain uses TRBV15 with TRBJ1-2. Germline values: CDR1 LNHNV, CDR2 YYDKDF (reference sequence). The CDR3 is made up of 16 amino acids. CDR3 loop: CATSRDFQLINYGYTF.

The chain links TRBV12-3 or TRBV12-4 to TRBJ2-7; TCRdb returns TRBD1, unconfirmable since there is no DNA. The CDR3 runs 13 residues. The CDR3: CASRVAGGNEQYF.